These 10 T cell receptor beta chains were all obtained from the same sample, sequenced in a study of cytomegalovirus exposure and HLA in healthy donors. The study ran its PCR with 60 Vbeta and 13 Jbeta primers. The method was immunoSEQ multiplex PCR; TCRdb's version includes in-frame clones alone and lacks a portion of them. The sample has about 200,000 clones, around 80% seen once. Sequenced: PBMCs. These receptors all come from a man aged 40-49 years in good health and CMV-seropositive.

The genes are TRBV10-2 and TRBJ2-3; 7 bases line up with TRBD1. This CDR3 spans 16 amino acids. V was pared by 6 bases and J by 2 bases, with 11 bases of the junction left unmatched. The germline V gene encodes CDR1 WSHSY and CDR2 SAAADI. This CDR3 reads CASREPGQRITDTQYF. In nucleotides, the CDR3 is TGCGCCAGCAGGGAACCGGGACAGAGAATCACAGATACGCAGTATTTT.

The chain combines TRBV5-4 with TRBJ2-5, with 8 bases fitting TRBD2. V was pared by 4 bases and J by 2 bases, with 4 bases of the junction left unmatched. The CDR3 runs to 14 residues. Germline CDR1 is SGHNT and CDR2 is YYREEE (reference sequence). The CDR3 region is CASSMGLVQETQYF. Written as DNA, the CDR3 is TGTGCCAGCAGCATGGGACTAGTGCAAGAGACCCAGTACTTC.

The chain joins TRBV7-9 to TRBJ2-5, with D perhaps TRBD1 (5 bases). The V gene's germline CDR1 is SEHNR and CDR2 FQNEAQ (reference sequence). V shed 7 bases and J shed 3 bases, with 12 bases lying between them. CDR3 size: 13 residues. The DNA of the CDR3 is TGTGCCAGCATGGGGTCAGGGAAAGAGACCCAGTACTTC. Amino acid sequence: CASMGSGKETQYF.

The CDR3 reads CASSVEGAVNTGELFF. For the CDR3, the DNA is TGTGCCAGCAGCGTAGAAGGGGCCGTGAACACCGGGGAGCTGTTTTTT. V usage is TRBV9 and J usage is TRBJ2-2, with D possibly TRBD1 on 5 matching bases. From germline, CDR1 is SGDLS and CDR2 YYNGEE. CDR3 length: 16 residues. The ends were cut back, 0 bases at V and 1 base at J, with 10 bases in the middle.

The chain links TRBV15 to TRBJ1-2, with D maybe TRBD1 (5 bases). The CDR3 loop spans 17 amino acids. Deletions cut 7 bases from V and 3 bases from J, with 24 bases between. CDR1 LNHNV and CDR2 YYDKDF come from the germline V gene (reference sequence). The CDR3 reads CATTPGTHGTGDYGYTF. The CDR3 DNA follows: TGTGCCACCACGCCCGGGACCCATGGGACGGGAGACTATGGCTACACCTTC.

This clone showed up just a few times. V usage is TRBV7-9 and J usage is TRBJ1-1; no firm D call. Looked up from germline, CDR1 is SEHNR and CDR2 is FQNEAQ (reference sequence). The CDR3 covers 11 residues. V was shortened by 5 bases and J by 5 bases, with 6 bases between the two germline ends. The CDR3 is CASSPETEAFF. The CDR3 DNA is TGTGCCAGCAGCCCAGAAACTGAAGCTTTCTTT.

This sequence joins TRBV11-3 and TRBJ2-1; 8 bases fit TRBD2. CDR1 and CDR2 from the germline V gene are SGHNT and YENEEA. The CDR3 is made up of 16 amino acids. V shed 2 bases, J shed 7 bases, and the junction held 10 bases outside the gene matches. For the CDR3, the DNA is TGTGCCAGCAGCTTACCGGGACTAGTAATTGAAAATGAGCAGTTCTTC. As protein: CASSLPGLVIENEQFF.

This chain links TRBV5-1 with TRBJ2-5, with D perhaps matching TRBD1 (5 bases). Germline CDR1 and CDR2: SGHRS and YFSETQ. The V and J ends lost 2 bases and 2 bases respectively, with 10 bases between them. CDR3 size: 14 residues. CDR3 loop: CASSLVRQQETQYF. As DNA, the CDR3 is TGCGCCAGCAGCTTAGTTCGACAGCAAGAGACCCAGTACTTC.

The gene calls are TRBV2 and TRBJ2-1, with D unclear. The CDR3 is 14 amino acids. Germline V gene lookup returns CDR1 SNHLY and CDR2 FYNNEI. Trimming left V 3 bases short and J 5 bases short, with 11 bases between. The CDR3 spells CASSEPPRDNEQFF. CDR3 DNA sequence: TGTGCCAGCAGTGAGCCGCCTCGGGACAATGAGCAGTTCTTC. Looking up the rest from reference TRBV2 and TRBJ2-1 gives the full variable domain: EPEVTQTPSHQVTQMGQEVILRCVPISNHLYFYWYRQILGQKVEFLVSFYNNEISEKSEIFDDQFSVERPDGSNFTLKIRSTKLEDSAMYFCASSEPPRDNEQFFGPGTRLTVL.

The chain couples TRBV14 to TRBJ2-7; 9 bases match TRBD2. CDR1 SGHDN and CDR2 FVKESK come from the germline V gene. There are 15 residues in the CDR3. V shed 3 bases, J shed 5 bases, and the junction held 8 bases outside the gene matches. The CDR3 reads CASSHQGGRADEQYV. CDR3 sequence (DNA): TGTGCCAGCAGCCATCAGGGCGGGAGGGCCGACGAGCAGTACGTC.